This T cell receptor beta chain was sequenced for a study of cytomegalovirus exposure and HLA in healthy donors. Germline CDR1 SGHRS, CDR2 YFSETQ. Trimming removed 3 bases at V and 2 bases at J, with 12 bases between. This CDR3 is built from 14 residues. About this clone itself: Its specificity is not known.

Both 60 Vbeta primers and 13 Jbeta primers went into the PCR. The repertoire was sequenced with immunoSEQ multiplex PCR; TCRdb's copy has only in-frame clones and lacks some. The sample lists under 200,000 clones, around 76% seen once, with under 2% in the top ten. General study points: In a later analysis, V- and J-gene trimming of beta chains associated with a DCLRE1C missense variant, replicated independently. Being indistinguishable, some V segments were excluded, TRBV6-2 and TRBV6-3 among them.

The specimen sequenced was PBMCs. This sequence joins TRBV5-1 and TRBJ2-7; D is possibly TRBD1 (6 bases). The sequence was collected from a man aged 25 to 40 in good health and CMV-seronegative. The CDR3 reads CASSSNRVPYEQYF. Here the CDR3 DNA reads TGCGCCAGCAGCTCCAACAGGGTCCCCTACGAGCAGTACTTC.